This TCR beta chain was observed in a study of T cell changes during pregnancy in multiple sclerosis (dated by TCRdb to about 2019). General notes on the study: Changes in the T cell repertoire over the course of pregnancy were examined in this study in women with multiple sclerosis.

Via the germline V gene, CDR1 is MNHNS and CDR2 SASEGT. V ends up 10 bases short and J 7 bases short, with an unmatched junction base count of 4. The CDR3 contains 12 residues, cysteine and phenylalanine counted. Only the CDR3 DNA is retained, 36 bases long and in frame from the first base. In the case of this clone: Its antigen is not yet known. Base qualities are missing; no much larger clone stands one base away.

Preparation of the library involved the immunoSEQ multiplex PCR assay. The table comes from immuneACCESS by way of TCRdb, which keeps in-frame sequences with V and J called. Part of the clones is missing from these tables; in studies checked, under half for an unresolved V gene and the rest for unknown reasons. The sample yields over 50,000 clones; approximately 90% were counted once. The biggest ten clones account for roughly 0.9% of the sample. The sequencing used peripheral blood, collected in the first trimester of pregnancy. This clonotype was obtained from a female donor in good health, enrolled as a control in a pregnancy study. The sequence is built from TRBV6-1 and TRBJ1-4, and TRBD1 matches 9 of the central bases. The sequence in DNA is TGTGCCACACAGGGGGCCGGTGAAAAACTGTTTTTT. The resulting protein is CATQGAGEKLFF.